This T cell receptor beta chain originates from a study of a mutant IDH1 vaccine in newly diagnosed glioma. Looking at the study overall: Treated patients were about 60% male, around 40% female, mean age about 41 years. Patients' prior therapy spanned radiotherapy, temozolomide, or both; most underwent both.

Concerning this clone: Its specificity is not known.

TCRdb's copy holds only in-frame clones and misses some; the assay was immunoSEQ multiplex PCR. The table shows around 44,000 clones, with around 80% occurring only once. CDR1 and CDR2 from the germline V gene are SQVTM and ANQGSEA. Trimming cost V 6 bases and J 1 base; bases outside gene matches: 8. This CDR3 spans 14 amino acids. Time point meaning: week 35, safety follow-up. What each vaccine dose contained was 300 ug of mutant IDH1 20-mer peptide, accompanied by topical imiquimod. Overall study findings and caveats: Any relationship between pseudoprogression and changes in top peripheral T cell clonotypes seemed absent.

This specimen consisted of PBMCs, obtained from a glioma patient whose treatment included an IDH1 peptide vaccine. The receptor was derived from a man aged 35-49 years with glioma. This sequence joins TRBV29-1 and TRBJ2-7; 8 bases align to TRBD1. The CDR3 reads CSVAGGAGSYEQYF. The CDR3 DNA is TGCAGCGTAGCAGGGGGCGCCGGTTCCTACGAGCAGTACTTC.